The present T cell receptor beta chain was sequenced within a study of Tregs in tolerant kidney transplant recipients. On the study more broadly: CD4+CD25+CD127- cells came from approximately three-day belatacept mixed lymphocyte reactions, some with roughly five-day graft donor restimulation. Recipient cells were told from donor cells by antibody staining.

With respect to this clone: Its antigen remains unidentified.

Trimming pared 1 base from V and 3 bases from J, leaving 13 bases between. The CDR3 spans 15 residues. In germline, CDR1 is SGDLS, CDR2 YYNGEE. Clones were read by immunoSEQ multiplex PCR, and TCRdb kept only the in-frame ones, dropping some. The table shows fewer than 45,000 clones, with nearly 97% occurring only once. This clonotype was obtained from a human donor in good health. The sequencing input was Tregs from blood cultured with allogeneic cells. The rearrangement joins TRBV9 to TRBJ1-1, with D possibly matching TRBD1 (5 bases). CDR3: CASSVSGRAYTEAFF. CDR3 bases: TGTGCCAGCAGCGTATCGGGCAGGGCGTACACTGAAGCTTTCTTT.